The 28 T cell receptor beta chains in this list originate from one sample, sequenced in a study of T cells after yellow fever vaccination. From the 5' RACE reads, TCRdb called clonotypes with MiXCR, one entry per CDR3 protein. Here the sample spans about 130,000 distinct CDR3 sequences, under 9% being singletons. Sample: CD8+ T cells sorted from PBMCs, taken on the day of the yellow fever booster vaccination. The receptors were sampled from a man aged 18 to 30 who received the YFV17D yellow fever vaccine.

This clonotype came up a few times. The CDR3 reads CASSLLAGYDNEQFF. The DNA for the CDR3 is TGTGCCAGCAGCTTGTTAGCGGGGTACGACAATGAGCAGTTCTTC. The chain couples TRBV5-6 to TRBJ2-1; 8 bases align to TRBD2. The CDR3 loop spans 15 amino acids. Losses at the gene ends were 1 base for V and 5 bases for J; bases not matched to a gene: 5. Per the germline V gene, CDR1 is SGHDT and CDR2 is YYEEEE.

This clonotype has a count of ten or more. This chain joins TRBV11-2 and TRBJ2-1, with no clear D. Germline CDR1 reads SGHAT; CDR2 reads FQNNGV. V lost 1 base and J lost 7, with 11 bases in between. The CDR3 contains 14 residues. The DNA for the CDR3 is TGTGCCAGCAGCTTAGCTAGGACGCTAAATGAGCAGTTCTTC. It codes for CASSLARTLNEQFF.

V usage is TRBV5-1 and J usage is TRBJ2-2, with D possibly matching TRBD1 (5 bases). The CDR3 sequence is 15 residues long. V was trimmed by 1 base and J by 7 bases, leaving 14 bases between them. CDR1 is SGHRS and CDR2 is YFSETQ in the germline V gene. The CDR3 here is CASSLLTGRDGELFF. In nucleotides, the CDR3 is TGCGCCAGCAGCTTGCTTACAGGTCGCGACGGGGAGCTGTTTTTT.

This clonotype has a handful of counts. The chain employs TRBV5-1 and TRBJ2-2; D is uncertain. In germline, CDR1 is SGHRS, CDR2 YFSETQ. V lost 3 bases and J lost 1, with 13 bases in between. The CDR3 contains 16 residues. CDR3 in amino acids: CASSSLGKENTGELFF. In DNA, the CDR3 is TGCGCCAGCAGCTCCCTAGGGAAAGAGAACACCGGGGAGCTGTTTTTT.

The sample holds a few counts of this clonotype. The rearrangement joins TRBV28 to TRBJ2-1; D is unclear. V was trimmed by 5 bases and J by 4 bases, leaving 12 bases between them. Germline assignment: CDR1 MDHEN and CDR2 SYDVKM. This CDR3 comprises 14 residues. CDR3 residues: CASSPLHQYNEQFF. The CDR3 DNA sequence: TGTGCCAGCAGTCCGCTACACCAATACAATGAGCAGTTCTTC.

This clonotype was seen more than once but under ten times. Here the CDR3 DNA reads TGTGCCAGCACCTCCCTGTCGGAGGGATGGCAGACCCAGTACTTC. Translating gives CASTSLSEGWQTQYF. V usage is TRBV12-3 or TRBV12-4 and J usage is TRBJ2-5; D possibly corresponds to TRBD2 (6 bases). This CDR3 comprises 15 residues. With 7 bases removed from V and 6 bases from J, the gap between germline ends came to 21 bases.

This clonotype appeared a few times. This chain connects TRBV4-3 to TRBJ1-4, with a weak D call TRBD1 (5 bases). CDR1 LGHNA and CDR2 YSLEER come from the germline V gene. The V end lost 3 bases, the J end lost 2 bases, and 16 bases lay between the germline ends. The CDR3 is 17 amino acids. CDR3 residues: CASSQGTLSGTNEKLFF. As DNA, the CDR3 is TGCGCCAGCAGCCAGGGGACCCTATCTGGCACTAATGAAAAACTGTTTTTT.

The chain employs TRBV27 and TRBJ1-4; possibly TRBD1 for D (6 bases). Germline loops: CDR1 MNHEY, CDR2 SMNVEV (reference sequence). This CDR3 has 14 amino acids. Trimming cost V 9 bases and J 8 bases, with 19 bases left between them. The CDR3 DNA reads as TGTGCCAGTGCTAAACGGGGGGCCGGGGAAAAACTGTTTTTT. Translation gives CASAKRGAGEKLFF. Filled out from reference TRBV27 and TRBJ1-4, the complete variable domain reads EAQVTQNPRYLITVTGKKLTVTCSQNMNHEYMSWYRQDPGLGLRQIYYSMNVEVTDKGDVPEGYKVSRKEKRNFPLILESPSPNQTSLYFCASAKRGAGEKLFFGSGTQLSVL.

J is TRBJ1-1 and V is TRBV5-6; D remains ambiguous. CDR3 length: 12 amino acids. Germline V gene sequence: CDR1 SGHDT, CDR2 YYEEEE. V lost 5 bases and J lost 6, with 11 bases in between. CDR3 loop: CASSRIMAEAFF. The DNA of the CDR3 is TGTGCCAGCAGTCGTATTATGGCTGAAGCTTTCTTT.

The chain recombines TRBV5-1 with TRBJ1-2, with D possibly being TRBD1 (6 bases). V was shortened by 2 bases and J by 3 bases, with 11 bases between the two germline ends. Germline CDR1 and CDR2: SGHRS and YFSETQ. The CDR3 covers 14 residues. CDR3 in amino acids: CASSFEGEDYGYTF. In nucleotides, the CDR3 is TGCGCCAGCAGCTTTGAGGGGGAGGACTATGGCTACACCTTC.

This clonotype was counted between two and nine times. The chain couples TRBV28 to TRBJ1-5; TRBD1 agrees at 8 bases. Trimming cost V 1 base and J 5 bases; bases outside gene matches: 4. CDR3 length: 15 amino acids. Germline lookup yields CDR1 MDHEN and CDR2 SYDVKM. The CDR3 coding sequence is TGTGCCAGCAGTTTATCGCCAGGGGGCTATCAGCCCCAGCATTTT. This gives the protein CASSLSPGGYQPQHF.

There are many counts of this clonotype. The chain recombines TRBV12-3 or TRBV12-4 with TRBJ2-1, with D possibly being TRBD1 (6 bases). CDR3 length: 11 amino acids. V gave up 5 bases and J gave up 7 bases, with 6 bases separating them. Here the CDR3 DNA reads TGTGCCAGCAGTCAGGGGAATGAGCAGTTCTTC. This gives the protein CASSQGNEQFF.

Many counts were recorded for this clonotype. This chain joins TRBV5-6 and TRBJ2-1; 8 nucleotides agree with TRBD1. V shed 1 base and J 6 bases; nucleotides not matched to a gene: 3. This CDR3 is built from 14 residues. Germline V gives CDR1 SGHDT, CDR2 YYEEEE. The CDR3 DNA reads as TGTGCCAGCAGCTTGATCGACAGGGGCAATGAGCAGTTCTTC. This sequence encodes CASSLIDRGNEQFF.

There are a few counts of this clonotype. The V call is TRBV6-6, the J call TRBJ1-2; TRBD1 is a possible D gene (5 bases). V was cut by 4 bases and J by 3 bases, with 12 bases left in between. Per germline, CDR1 MNHNY and CDR2 SVGAGI (reference sequence). This CDR3 region has 14 residues. The CDR3 nucleotides are TGTGCCAGCAGTTGGGCCTTGGGGGACTATGGCTACACCTTC. Its translation: CASSWALGDYGYTF.

J is TRBJ2-5 and V is TRBV12-3 or TRBV12-4; 13 bases map to TRBD2. V lost 3 bases and J lost 5; bases outside the gene matches: 9. The CDR3 has 17 residues. DNA for the CDR3: TGTGCCAGCAGTTTCCTACTAGCGGGGGGGCCGTCGGAGACCCAGTACTTC. It specifies CASSFLLAGGPSETQYF.

V usage is TRBV29-1 and J usage is TRBJ2-3, with TRBD2 identical over 13 bases. The germline gives CDR1 SQVTM, CDR2 ANQGSEA. This CDR3 spans 18 amino acids. DNA for the CDR3: TGCAGTGCCGGCGGACTAGCGGGGGCTAAATACCCCACAGATACGCAGTATTTT. This encodes CSAGGLAGAKYPTDTQYF.

This clonotype came up many times. The gene calls are TRBV20-1 and TRBJ1-1; a possible D gene is TRBD1 (5 bases). V was trimmed by 6 bases and J by 5 bases, leaving 7 bases between them. The germline V gene encodes CDR1 DFQATT and CDR2 SNEGSKA (reference sequence). The CDR3 contains 10 residues. This chain's CDR3 is CSARGTEAFF. DNA for the CDR3: TGCAGTGCGCGGGGGACTGAAGCTTTCTTT.

In this sample, this clonotype turned up a few times. The gene calls are TRBV6-5 and TRBJ2-7, with D perhaps TRBD1 (7 bases). This CDR3 comprises 14 residues. V was trimmed by 6 bases and J by 4 bases, leaving 16 bases between them. CDR1 is MNHEY and CDR2 is SVGAGI in the germline V gene. The CDR3 nucleotides are TGTGCCAGCAGACCGCGGGACAGCCGATACGAGCAGTACTTC. Translation: CASRPRDSRYEQYF.

This clonotype was counted a few times. The chain links TRBV7-9 to TRBJ1-4; 8 bases map to TRBD1. J lost 5 bases, V lost 5 bases, and 7 bases had no gene match. The CDR3 runs to 15 residues. The germline V gene has CDR1 SEHNR and CDR2 FQNEAQ (reference sequence). The CDR3 DNA sequence: TGTGCCAGCAGCCACGGACAGGGTTTAAATGAAAAACTGTTTTTT. Amino acids: CASSHGQGLNEKLFF.

This clonotype has only a few counts. The chain is built from TRBV27 and TRBJ2-1, with TRBD2 matching over 14 bases. CDR3 length: 15 residues. In germline, CDR1 is MNHEY, CDR2 SMNVEV (reference sequence). The junction had 6 bases not matched to a gene; V was cut back by 4 bases and J by 10 bases. CDR3 coding DNA: TGTGCCAGCAGTTCGGGGACTAGCGGGGGCGGGGAGCAGTTCTTC. Its translation: CASSSGTSGGGEQFF.

In its sample, this clonotype was seen once. The chain employs TRBV6-6 and TRBJ1-1; no clear D. V lost 6 bases and J 3 bases, leaving 14 bases between the germline ends. The CDR3 totals 14 residues. Germline CDR1 is MNHNY and CDR2 is SVGAGI (reference sequence). The CDR3 loop reads CASSLGVQDTEAFF. The CDR3 nucleotides are TGTGCCAGCAGCCTTGGAGTTCAAGACACTGAAGCTTTCTTT.

The sample holds many counts of this clonotype. The chain uses TRBV4-1 and TRBJ2-7; D tentatively reads TRBD1 or TRBD2 (5 bases each). Germline CDR1 reads MGHRA; CDR2 reads YSYEKL. V lost 1 base and J lost 0, with 10 bases in between. CDR3 length: 15 amino acids. As DNA, the CDR3 is TGCGCCAGCAGCCAAGTTGGGGGAAACTCCTACGAGCAGTACTTC. It specifies CASSQVGGNSYEQYF.

The chain employs TRBV4-3 and TRBJ2-3; perhaps TRBD2 as D (5 bases). V was clipped by 0 bases and J by 4 bases, with 14 bases between them. CDR3 length: 16 amino acids. The germline V gene has CDR1 LGHNA and CDR2 YSLEER. The DNA for the CDR3 is TGCGCCAGCAGCCAAGATCGGAGGAGTGCGGCAGATACGCAGTATTTT. This sequence encodes CASSQDRRSAADTQYF.

This clonotype was seen more than once but under ten times. A junction end diverges from the germline sequence, so it may reflect a read error. The V and J genes are TRBV4-1 and TRBJ1-2; TRBD1 aligns across 9 bases. Germline V gives CDR1 MGHRA, CDR2 YSYEKL. The CDR3 consists of 15 residues. DNA for the CDR3: TGCGCCAGCACCCAACGGTTGGGGACAGGGATTTTTTTCACCTTC. This codes for CASTQRLGTGIFFTF.

The CDR3 sequence is CASSTWTSGGAPYNEQFF. CDR3 DNA: TGTGCCAGCAGCACCTGGACTAGCGGGGGGGCTCCCTACAATGAGCAGTTCTTC. J is TRBJ2-1 and V is TRBV13; 15 bases fit TRBD2. The V and J ends lost 5 bases and 2 bases, in that order; junction bases with no gene match: 7. The CDR3 has 18 residues. Germline lookup yields CDR1 PRHDT and CDR2 FYEKMQ (reference sequence).

The chain is built from TRBV5-1 and TRBJ2-1; D remains ambiguous. The CDR3 consists of 14 residues. Germline values: CDR1 SGHRS, CDR2 YFSETQ. V lost 2 bases, J lost 6 bases, and 12 bases lay in between. The CDR3 bases are TGCGCCAGCAGCTTTTTCCCAGGTGGCAATGAGCAGTTCTTC. It is translated as CASSFFPGGNEQFF.

This clonotype was counted a few times. The chain carries TRBV6-5 and TRBJ2-5, with a tentative D call TRBD2 (5 bases). The V end lost 2 bases, the J end lost 2 bases, and 9 bases lay between the germline ends. The germline CDR1 and CDR2 sequences are MNHEY and SVGAGI. The CDR3 loop spans 14 amino acids. CDR3 sequence (DNA): TGTGCCAGCAGTTACGGGTCGGGGCAAGAGACCCAGTACTTC. Amino acid sequence: CASSYGSGQETQYF.

This chain connects TRBV19 to TRBJ1-5; no clear D gene. This CDR3 has 14 residues. Trimming took off 3 bases at V and 4 bases at J, with 10 bases between the two ends. Germline CDR1 LNHDA, CDR2 SQIVND (reference sequence). The CDR3 reads CASSIRRGNQPQHF. DNA for the CDR3: TGTGCCAGTAGTATTAGGCGGGGAAATCAGCCCCAGCATTTT.